The clone carrying this TCR beta chain was seen repeatedly, ten times or more. Its matching antigen is unknown. These data are taken from a study of T cell repertoires in cytomegalovirus infection. Looking at the study overall: Matching HLA type and CMV infection were both indicated by public TCR beta signatures. General observations from the study: The ex vivo response showed dominance by HLA-C-restricted CMV-specific TCR beta clonotypes. CMV carriers having the relevant HLA were flagged by cumulative public TCR beta family frequency.

TCRdb called the reads again in MiXCR, with one record for every CDR3 protein. The data contain approximately 180,000 distinct CDR3 sequences, about a tenth of them singletons. CDR3 length equals 20 residues. CDR1 and CDR2 from the germline V gene are MDHEN and SYDVKM. With V trimmed by 8 bases and J by 8 bases, 25 bases remained unmatched. The TCR sequence derives from a human donor in good health (CMV status not recorded). Some clones in this sample may be carry-over from other donors' samples. The V call is TRBV28, the J call TRBJ2-2, with TRBD2 matching over 11 bases. Sequenced: PBMCs. CDR3 residues: CASRQTTSGSMARGPGELFF. CDR3 nucleotide sequence: TGTGCCAGCCGACAAACAACTAGCGGGAGTATGGCGAGAGGTCCGGGGGAGCTGTTTTTT.